This entry is about one T cell receptor (beta chain). Its specificity is not known. It was about 10 milliliters of peripheral blood that were drawn from each donor. Per-sample yields of isolated PBMCs were at least 6.5 million. Sample-barcoded 5' priming and a J-beta primer mix drove a second PCR of 7 to 11 cycles. Per sample, CDR3-containing paired-end reads numbered at least 2.5 million. TCRdb re-called the 5' RACE reads with MiXCR, one entry per CDR3 protein. This sample has about 900,000 distinct CDR3 sequences; roughly 52% occur once, and the top ten carry about an eighth. This CDR3 region has 17 residues. These data are taken from a study of blood T cells in healthy people across ages. Findings and limits, study-wide: With donor CMV status unknown, expanded clonotype changes were possibly confounded.

This TCR derives from a man younger than 45 in good health. V and J are TRBV21-1 and TRBJ2-7; the table's D call, TRBD1, was not checked against the DNA. TRBV21-1 corresponds to a pseudogene. What was sequenced was blood. The CDR3 here is CASSIPPGGTGSYEQYF. CDR3 coding DNA: TGTGCCAGCAGCATTCCCCCCGGAGGGACAGGGAGCTACGAGCAGTACTTC.